The present T cell receptor beta chain was sequenced within a study of T cells in Graves' hyperthyroidism and ophthalmopathy. Study-wide results and caveats: Blood also showed most of the thyroid clonotypes that were expanded above 0.001.

Authors of the study amplified TCR beta CDR3 regions from RNA transcripts. During a first-round RT-PCR of the TCR CDR3, the HTBI primer set was used. TCRdb analysed the multiplex PCR reads with MiXCR anew, one entry per CDR3 protein. The sample records approximately 400,000 distinct CDR3 sequences, 25% being singletons. This clonotype has just a few counts. Its specificity is unknown. When ophthalmopathy did not progress within 18 months, Graves' hyperthyroidism was considered stable. Diagnoses were established using clinical symptoms, serum thyroxine and TRAb, thyroid ultrasound and orbital computed tomography. The specimen sequenced was blood. This sequence was found in a man aged 45-60 years with Graves' hyperthyroidism.

DNA of the CDR3: TGTGCCAGTAGTCTTTCGACACAGCCCCAGTTCTTC. It is translated as CASSLSTQPQFF. The chain recombines TRBV19 with TRBJ2-1; D ambiguous. Germline V gives CDR1 LNHDA, CDR2 SQIVND (reference sequence). Trimming removed 5 bases at V and 13 bases at J, with 15 bases between. The CDR3 contains 12 residues.